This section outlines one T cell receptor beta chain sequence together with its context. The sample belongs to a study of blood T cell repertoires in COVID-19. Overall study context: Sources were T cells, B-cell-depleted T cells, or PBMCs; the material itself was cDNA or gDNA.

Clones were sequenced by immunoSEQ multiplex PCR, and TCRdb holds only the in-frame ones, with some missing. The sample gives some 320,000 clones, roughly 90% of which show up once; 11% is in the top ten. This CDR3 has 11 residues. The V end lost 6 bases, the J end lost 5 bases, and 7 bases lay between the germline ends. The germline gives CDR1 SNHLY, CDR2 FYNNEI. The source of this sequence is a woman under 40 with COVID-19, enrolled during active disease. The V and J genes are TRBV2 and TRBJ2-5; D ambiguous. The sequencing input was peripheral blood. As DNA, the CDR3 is TGTGCCAGCAGCTCCGGGGAGACCCAGTACTTC. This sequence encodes CASSSGETQYF.